The 9 T cell receptor beta chains reported below all come from one sample, sequenced in a study of Graves' ophthalmopathy and Graves' hyperthyroidism. Amplification of TCR beta CDR3 regions used RNA transcripts. First-round RT-PCR employed HTBI primers, with a second-round multiplex PCR after it. TCRdb reprocessed the multiplex PCR reads via MiXCR and lists one record per CDR3 protein. This table holds some 390,000 distinct CDR3 sequences, around 17% found once. The sequenced sample consisted of peripheral blood. These receptor sequences come from a woman between 18 and 29 years old with Graves' ophthalmopathy.

This clonotype was seen only a few times. The rearrangement uses TRBV12-3 or TRBV12-4 and TRBJ1-2; the match to TRBD1 covers 7 bases. With V trimmed by 5 bases and J by 8 bases, 8 bases remained unmatched. The CDR3 contains 13 residues. The CDR3 is CASSRTGSWGYTF. CDR3 sequence (DNA): TGTGCCAGCAGTCGGACAGGCTCTTGGGGCTACACCTTC.

In this sample, this clonotype turned up many times. This rearrangement joins TRBV28 to TRBJ2-4; the D gene is possibly TRBD2 (5 bases). CDR1 MDHEN and CDR2 SYDVKM come from the germline V gene. The length of the CDR3 is 16 residues. Trimming took off 0 bases at V and 9 bases at J, with 18 bases between the two ends. The CDR3, as DNA: TGTGCCAGCAGTTTATGGCCGTGGCAGCCCGGAGGCATTCAGTACTTC. Residues: CASSLWPWQPGGIQYF. Drawing the rest from reference TRBV28 and TRBJ2-4, the complete variable domain is DVKVTQSSRYLVKRTGEKVFLECVQDMDHENMFWYRQDPGLGLRLIYFSYDVKMKEKGDIPEGYSVSREKKERFSLILESASTNQTSMYLCASSLWPWQPGGIQYFGAGTRLSVL.

This clonotype was observed at least ten times. The chain combines TRBV30 with TRBJ2-7, with TRBD1 matching 11 bases. Per germline, CDR1 GTSNPN and CDR2 SVGIG (reference sequence). This CDR3 comprises 14 residues. Trimming took 2 bases from V and 6 from J; bases not matched to a gene: 6. Here the CDR3 reads CAWSSRDRGAEQYF. CDR3 DNA sequence: TGTGCCTGGAGTTCCCGGGACAGGGGGGCCGAGCAGTACTTC.

The table lists this clonotype with many counts. The gene calls are TRBV28 and TRBJ1-2, with TRBD1 as a possible D gene (6 bases). Germline V CDR1 and CDR2: MDHEN, SYDVKM. Trimming pared 2 bases from V and 7 bases from J, leaving 14 bases between. This CDR3 has 14 residues. The CDR3 is CASSLAYREGGYTF. The CDR3 DNA reads TGTGCCAGCAGTTTAGCGTACAGGGAGGGTGGCTACACCTTC.

Many counts were recorded for this clonotype. This chain uses TRBV24-1 with TRBJ2-7; no clear D. The CDR3 loop spans 11 amino acids. Trimming removed 6 bases at V and 1 base at J, with 3 bases between. CDR1 KGHDR and CDR2 SFDVKD come from the germline V gene. CDR3: CATSSSYEQYF. In DNA, the CDR3 is TGTGCCACCAGTAGTTCCTACGAGCAGTACTTC.

The gene calls are TRBV15 and TRBJ2-5; 7 bases fit TRBD1. From germline, CDR1 is LNHNV and CDR2 YYDKDF (reference sequence). V shed 0 bases, J shed 0 bases, and the junction held 7 bases outside the gene matches. The CDR3 totals 17 residues. Here the CDR3 DNA reads TGTGCCACCAGCAGAGATATAACAGGGGCCCACCAAGAGACCCAGTACTTC. Translated: CATSRDITGAHQETQYF.

This clonotype was observed many times. The rearrangement uses TRBV19 and TRBJ2-7; unclear D gene. Germline-derived CDR1 and CDR2 are LNHDA and SQIVND (reference sequence). The CDR3 runs to 16 residues. Trimming removed 4 bases from V and 2 bases from J, with 18 bases in between. Written as DNA, the CDR3 is TGTGCCAGTAGTAAGTTTGAGACTGGGTCCCCCTACGAGCAGTACTTC. Translation: CASSKFETGSPYEQYF.

This clonotype came up many times. The J gene is TRBJ1-2, the V gene TRBV6-2 or TRBV6-3; D uncertain. CDR3 length: 13 residues. Trimming took 7 bases from V and 4 from J, leaving 13 bases between them. CDR1 and CDR2 (germline): MNHEY, SVGEGT. DNA for the CDR3: TGTGCCAGCATGGACGGCACAATCTATGGCTACACCTTC. Translation gives CASMDGTIYGYTF.

Ten or more counts support this clonotype. The rearrangement links TRBV12-3 or TRBV12-4 to TRBJ2-7; TRBD1 matches at 7 bases. CDR3 size: 15 residues. Germline trimming cut 6 bases from V and 0 bases from J; bases unmatched to any gene: 8. This chain's CDR3 is CASRYRDSGSYEQYF. The DNA of the CDR3 is TGTGCCAGCAGGTACCGGGACAGCGGCTCCTACGAGCAGTACTTC.